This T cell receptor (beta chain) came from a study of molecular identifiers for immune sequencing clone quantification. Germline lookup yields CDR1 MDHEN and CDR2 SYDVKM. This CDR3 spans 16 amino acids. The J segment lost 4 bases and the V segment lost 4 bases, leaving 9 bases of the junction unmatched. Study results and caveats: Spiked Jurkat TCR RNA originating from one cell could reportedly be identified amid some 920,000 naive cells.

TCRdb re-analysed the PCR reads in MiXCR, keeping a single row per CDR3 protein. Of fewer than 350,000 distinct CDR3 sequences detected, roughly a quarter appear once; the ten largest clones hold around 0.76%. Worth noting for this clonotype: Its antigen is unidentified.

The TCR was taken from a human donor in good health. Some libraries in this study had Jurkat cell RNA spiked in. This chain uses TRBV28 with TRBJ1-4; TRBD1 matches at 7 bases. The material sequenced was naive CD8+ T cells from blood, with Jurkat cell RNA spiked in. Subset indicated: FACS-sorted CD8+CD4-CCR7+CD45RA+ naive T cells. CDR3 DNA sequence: TGTGCCAGCAGTTCACCCCGGACAGGAGATAATGAAAAACTGTTTTTT. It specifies CASSSPRTGDNEKLFF.